The 20 T cell receptor beta chains presented below share a single source sample, sequenced in a study of T cell responses to AZD1222 COVID-19 vaccine. Measured with immunoSEQ multiplex PCR; TCRdb has only the in-frame clones, and not every one. The sample consists of about 86,000 clones, more than 70% of them appearing once. Sequenced material: peripheral blood, taken 28 days after the second AZD1222 dose. All receptors come from an adult who received the AZD1222 COVID-19 vaccine.

The chain carries TRBV5-6 and TRBJ2-2, with D possibly TRBD1 on 5 matching bases. The V end was cut by 1 base, the J end by 2 bases, with 6 bases between. The CDR3 is 14 residues long. Per the germline V gene, CDR1 is SGHDT and CDR2 is YYEEEE. The DNA for the CDR3 is TGTGCCAGCAGCTTGCAGGGAAACACCGGGGAGCTGTTTTTT. Its translation is CASSLQGNTGELFF.

The V and J genes are TRBV4-1 and TRBJ1-4; no firm D call. Trimming pared 1 base from V and 0 bases from J, leaving 12 bases between. Germline-derived CDR1 and CDR2 are MGHRA and YSYEKL. The CDR3 sequence is 17 residues long. This CDR3 reads CASSQGRGGTTNEKLFF. In DNA, the CDR3 is TGCGCCAGCAGCCAAGGTCGGGGTGGCACAACTAATGAAAAACTGTTTTTT.

The chain is built from TRBV21-1 and TRBJ1-2. TRBV21-1 represents a pseudogene. This CDR3 is built from 14 residues. CDR3 sequence (DNA): TGTGCCAGCAGCCCTTGGGGTTGGAACTATGGCTACACCTTC. Amino acid sequence: CASSPWGWNYGYTF.

This clone was counted between two and nine times. The V call is TRBV28, the J call TRBJ1-5, with D possibly TRBD1 on 5 matching bases. Trimming left V 6 bases short and J 7 bases short, with 13 bases between. Germline V lookup: CDR1 MDHEN, CDR2 SYDVKM. This CDR3 contains 13 residues. Here the CDR3 reads CASRLGLRQPQHF. The CDR3 DNA is TGTGCCAGCAGATTGGGACTCCGCCAGCCCCAGCATTTT.

V gene TRBV18 combines with J gene TRBJ2-5; tentative D call: TRBD1 (5 bases). Germline V gives CDR1 KGHSH, CDR2 LQKENI. V lost 4 bases and J lost 5, with 11 bases in between. This CDR3 spans 13 amino acids. The CDR3 nucleotides read TGTGCCAGCTCACGGGGCGATCTGGAGACCCAGTACTTC. This codes for CASSRGDLETQYF. Complete variable domain (other parts from reference TRBV18 and TRBJ2-5): NAGVMQNPRHLVRRRGQEARLRCSPMKGHSHVYWYRQLPEEGLKFMVYLQKENIIDESGMPKERFSAEFPKEGPSILRIQQVVRGDSAAYFCASSRGDLETQYFGPGTRLLVL.

The rearrangement uses TRBV27 and TRBJ1-1; D is perhaps TRBD1 (5 bases). Germline assignment: CDR1 MNHEY and CDR2 SMNVEV (reference sequence). This CDR3 has 14 amino acids. Trimming took off 9 bases at V and 4 bases at J, with 18 bases between the two ends. The CDR3 protein is CASSRPGLGTEAFF. The CDR3 nucleotides are TGTGCCAGTTCGCGACCAGGGTTGGGCACTGAAGCTTTCTTT.

CDR3 protein: CASSPINNPGQGSEAFF. As DNA, the CDR3 is TGTGCCAGCAGCCCGATAAACAACCCGGGACAGGGGTCTGAAGCTTTCTTT. The chain is built from TRBV5-4 and TRBJ1-1; 10 bases fit TRBD1. Trimming took 4 bases from V and 6 from J; bases not matched to a gene: 15. Germline V gene data show CDR1 as SGHNT and CDR2 as YYREEE (reference sequence). The CDR3 sequence is 17 residues long.

The V gene is TRBV4-1, the J gene TRBJ1-1, with D tentatively TRBD1 (5 bases). CDR1 and CDR2 from the germline V gene are MGHRA and YSYEKL. V was trimmed by 3 bases and J by 4 bases, leaving 15 bases between them. CDR3 length: 15 amino acids. CDR3 in amino acids: CASSQETTVITEAFF. CDR3 DNA: TGCGCCAGCAGCCAGGAAACGACAGTCATCACTGAAGCTTTCTTT.

The V gene is TRBV10-3, the J gene TRBJ1-2; 7 nucleotides agree with TRBD1. Germline CDR1 ENHRY, CDR2 SYGVKD. V shed 6 bases, J shed 4 bases, and the junction held 8 bases outside the gene matches. This CDR3 is 14 amino acids long. The DNA for the CDR3 is TGTGCCATCAGCCCAACAGGGGTCGGCTATGGCTACACCTTC. It yields the protein CAISPTGVGYGYTF.

The V call is TRBV5-6, the J call TRBJ2-4; unclear D gene. The length of the CDR3 is 14 residues. Germline values: CDR1 SGHDT, CDR2 YYEEEE. V was clipped by 0 bases and J by 5 bases, with 9 bases between them. As DNA, the CDR3 is TGTGCCAGCAGCTTGGGGCTACAACAAAACATTCAGTACTTC. Translation: CASSLGLQQNIQYF.

This chain uses TRBV27 with TRBJ2-3, with D uncertain. The length of the CDR3 is 14 residues. Germline V gives CDR1 MNHEY, CDR2 SMNVEV (reference sequence). Deletions cut 2 bases from V and 4 bases from J, with 10 bases between. DNA for the CDR3: TGTGCCAGCAGTTTACTGGGGAACGCAGATACGCAGTATTTT. This codes for CASSLLGNADTQYF.

The V and J genes are TRBV27 and TRBJ1-2; 9 bases are a match to TRBD1. Germline loops: CDR1 MNHEY, CDR2 SMNVEV (reference sequence). V lost 8 bases, J lost 5 bases, and 21 bases stayed unmatched. This CDR3 has 18 residues. Here the CDR3 DNA reads TGTGCCAGCGCGAGGCCGGTCGGACAGGGGACCCTAAAGTATGGCTACACCTTC. This codes for CASARPVGQGTLKYGYTF.

This clone was counted once. J is TRBJ2-2 and V is TRBV11-3; a weak D match, TRBD1 (6 bases). Germline CDR1 SGHNT, CDR2 YENEEA. V gave up 2 bases and J gave up 3 bases, with 13 bases separating them. The CDR3 is 16 residues long. CDR3 sequence reads: CASSLSWGQDTGELFF. In DNA, the CDR3 is TGTGCCAGCAGCTTATCATGGGGACAAGACACCGGGGAGCTGTTTTTT.

This rearrangement joins TRBV7-3 to TRBJ2-2; D may be TRBD2 (6 bases). Trimming removed 1 base at V and 3 bases at J, with 6 bases between. Germline V gene data show CDR1 as SGHTA and CDR2 as FQGTGA. The CDR3 runs 14 residues. The CDR3 sequence is CASSLRRDTGELFF. As DNA, the CDR3 is TGTGCCAGCAGCTTAAGGAGGGACACCGGGGAGCTGTTTTTT. The variable domain in full, with the rest retrieved from reference TRBV7-3 and TRBJ2-2, is GAGVSQTPSNKVTEKGKYVELRCDPISGHTALYWYRQSLGQGPEFLIYFQGTGAADDSGLPNDRFFAVRPEGSVSTLKIQRTERGDSAVYLCASSLRRDTGELFFGEGSRLTVL.

The chain uses TRBV7-8 and TRBJ2-5, with 7 positions matching TRBD1. The J segment lost 5 bases and the V segment lost 4 bases, leaving 4 bases of the junction unmatched. CDR1 is SGHVS, CDR2 FQNEAQ, per germline. This CDR3 spans 13 amino acids. In nucleotides, the CDR3 is TGTGCCAGCAGCTGGGACAGCCGGGAGACCCAGTACTTC. Translated, it gives CASSWDSRETQYF.

The chain links TRBV9 to TRBJ1-1; D is unclear. The CDR3 covers 15 residues. The germline V and J ends were trimmed by 0 bases and 2 bases, with 11 bases remaining between them. Germline values: CDR1 SGDLS, CDR2 YYNGEE. The CDR3 spells CASSVGLEYNTEAFF. The CDR3 DNA follows: TGTGCCAGCAGCGTAGGGCTTGAGTATAACACTGAAGCTTTCTTT.

The CDR3 sequence: CASSPSSAGAYNEQFF. The CDR3 region has the DNA TGTGCCAGCAGCCCTTCTAGCGCCGGGGCCTACAATGAGCAGTTCTTC. J is TRBJ2-1 and V is TRBV4-2; a possible D gene is TRBD2 (6 bases). V gave up 4 bases and J gave up 2 bases, with 15 bases separating them. The CDR3 has 16 amino acids. In germline, CDR1 is LGHNA, CDR2 YNFKEQ.

The chain joins TRBV15 to TRBJ1-3, with 11 bases matching TRBD1. V lost 2 bases to trimming and J lost 1 base; unmatched junction nucleotides: 4. The CDR3 length is 17 residues. Per germline, CDR1 LNHNV and CDR2 YYDKDF (reference sequence). In DNA, the CDR3 is TGTGCCACCAGCAGAAGGACAGGGGGCCCGTCTGGAAACACCATATATTTT. Protein product: CATSRRTGGPSGNTIYF. The complete variable domain, with remaining parts taken from reference TRBV15 and TRBJ1-3, reads DAMVIQNPRYQVTQFGKPVTLSCSQTLNHNVMYWYQQKSSQAPKLLFHYYDKDFNNEADTPDNFQSRRPNTSFCFLDIRSPGLGDTAMYLCATSRRTGGPSGNTIYFGEGSWLTVV.

CDR3 region: CASSPRQGGLPGQDTEAFF. The CDR3 DNA reads TGTGCCAGCAGCCCCCGACAGGGGGGGCTCCCCGGCCAAGACACTGAAGCTTTCTTT. V and J are TRBV7-6 and TRBJ1-1; TRBD1 matches 9 bases. J was trimmed by 3 bases and V by 5 bases; bases with no gene match: 19. Germline V gene data show CDR1 as SGHVS and CDR2 as FNYEAQ. CDR3 length: 19 residues.

A few counts support this clone. This chain joins TRBV7-8 and TRBJ1-1, with TRBD1 matching 11 bases. CDR3 length: 17 amino acids. Germline lookup yields CDR1 SGHVS and CDR2 FQNEAQ. With 5 bases clipped from V and 0 bases from J, the junction kept 8 bases outside the gene matches. The CDR3 spells CASSNRDRGVMNTEAFF. Written as DNA, the CDR3 is TGTGCCAGCAGCAACCGGGACAGGGGGGTCATGAACACTGAAGCTTTCTTT.